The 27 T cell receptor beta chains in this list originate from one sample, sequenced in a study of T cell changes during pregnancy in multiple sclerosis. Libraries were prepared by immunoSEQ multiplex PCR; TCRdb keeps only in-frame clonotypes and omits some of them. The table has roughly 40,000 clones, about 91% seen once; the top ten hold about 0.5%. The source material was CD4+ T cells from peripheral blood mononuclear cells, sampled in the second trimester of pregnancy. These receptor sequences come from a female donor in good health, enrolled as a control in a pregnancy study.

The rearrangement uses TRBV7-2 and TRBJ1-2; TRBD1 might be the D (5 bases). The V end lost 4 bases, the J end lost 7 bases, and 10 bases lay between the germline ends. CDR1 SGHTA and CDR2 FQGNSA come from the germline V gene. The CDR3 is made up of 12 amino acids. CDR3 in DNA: TGTGCCAGCAGCTCCCAGGGAGGTGGCTACACCTTC. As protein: CASSSQGGGYTF.

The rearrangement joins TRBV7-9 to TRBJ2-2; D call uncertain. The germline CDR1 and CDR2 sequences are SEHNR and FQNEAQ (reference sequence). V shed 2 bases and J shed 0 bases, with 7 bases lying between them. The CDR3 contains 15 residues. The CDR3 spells CASSLLPTNTGELFF. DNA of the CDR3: TGTGCCAGCAGCTTACTACCTACGAACACCGGGGAGCTGTTTTTT. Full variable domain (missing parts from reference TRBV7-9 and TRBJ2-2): DTGVSQNPRHKITKRGQNVTFRCDPISEHNRLYWYRQTLGQGPEFLTYFQNEAQLEKSRLLSDRFSAERPKGSFSTLEIQRTEQGDSAMYLCASSLLPTNTGELFFGEGSRLTVL.

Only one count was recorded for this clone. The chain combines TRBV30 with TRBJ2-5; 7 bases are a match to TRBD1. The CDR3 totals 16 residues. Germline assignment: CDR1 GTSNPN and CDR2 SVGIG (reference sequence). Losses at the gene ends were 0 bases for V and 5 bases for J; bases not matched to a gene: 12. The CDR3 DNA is TGTGCCTGGAGTGTACAAGGGGGCCGCCTGTGGGAGACCCAGTACTTC. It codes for CAWSVQGGRLWETQYF.

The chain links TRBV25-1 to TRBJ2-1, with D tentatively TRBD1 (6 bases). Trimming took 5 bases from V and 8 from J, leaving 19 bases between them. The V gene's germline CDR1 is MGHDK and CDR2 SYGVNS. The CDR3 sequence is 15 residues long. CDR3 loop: CASSTRTPHRDEQFF. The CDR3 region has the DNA TGTGCCAGCAGTACCCGCACCCCACACAGGGATGAGCAGTTCTTC.

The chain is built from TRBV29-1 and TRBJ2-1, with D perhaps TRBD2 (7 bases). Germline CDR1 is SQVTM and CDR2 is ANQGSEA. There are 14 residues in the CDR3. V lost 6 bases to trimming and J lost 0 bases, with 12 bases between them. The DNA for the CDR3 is TGCAGCGTACAGGGAGGGAGCTCCTACAATGAGCAGTTCTTC. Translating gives CSVQGGSSYNEQFF.

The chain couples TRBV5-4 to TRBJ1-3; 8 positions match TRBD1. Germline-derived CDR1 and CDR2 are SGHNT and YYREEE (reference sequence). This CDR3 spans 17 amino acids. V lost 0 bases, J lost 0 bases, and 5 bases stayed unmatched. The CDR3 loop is CASSLGGQVYSGNTIYF. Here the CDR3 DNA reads TGTGCCAGCAGCTTGGGGGGACAGGTATACTCTGGAAACACCATATATTTT.

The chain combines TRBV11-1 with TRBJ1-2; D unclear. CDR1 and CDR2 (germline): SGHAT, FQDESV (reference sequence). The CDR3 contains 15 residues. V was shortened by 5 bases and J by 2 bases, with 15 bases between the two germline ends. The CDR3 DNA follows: TGTGCCAGCAGCGTATCAGGATTTACAAACTATGGCTACACCTTC. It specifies CASSVSGFTNYGYTF. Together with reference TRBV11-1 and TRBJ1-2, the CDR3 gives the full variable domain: EAEVAQSPRYKITEKSQAVAFWCDPISGHATLYWYRQILGQGPELLVQFQDESVVDDSQLPKDRFSAERLKGVDSTLKIQPAELGDSAMYLCASSVSGFTNYGYTFGSGTRLTVV.

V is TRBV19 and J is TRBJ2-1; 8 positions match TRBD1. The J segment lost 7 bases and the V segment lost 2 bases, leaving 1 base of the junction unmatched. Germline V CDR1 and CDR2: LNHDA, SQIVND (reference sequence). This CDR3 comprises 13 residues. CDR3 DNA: TGTGCCAGTAGTATACAGGGGGCAAATGAGCAGTTCTTC. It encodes CASSIQGANEQFF. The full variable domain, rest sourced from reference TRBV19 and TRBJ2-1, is DGGITQSPKYLFRKEGQNVTLSCEQNLNHDAMYWYRQDPGQGLRLIYYSQIVNDFQKGDIAEGYSVSREKKESFPLTVTSAQKNPTAFYLCASSIQGANEQFFGPGTRLTVL.

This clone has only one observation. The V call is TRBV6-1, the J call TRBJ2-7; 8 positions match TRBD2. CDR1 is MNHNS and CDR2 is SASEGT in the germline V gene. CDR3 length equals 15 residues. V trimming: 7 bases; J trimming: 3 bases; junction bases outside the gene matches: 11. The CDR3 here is CASIPGGLLGYEQYF. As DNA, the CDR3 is TGTGCCAGCATCCCGGGAGGGTTGCTTGGCTACGAGCAGTACTTC.

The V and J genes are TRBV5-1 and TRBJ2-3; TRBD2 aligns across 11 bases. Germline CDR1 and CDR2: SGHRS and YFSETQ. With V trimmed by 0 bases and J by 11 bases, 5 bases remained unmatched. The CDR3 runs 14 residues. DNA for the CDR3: TGCGCCAGCAGCTTGGTTACTAGCGGGGGAGGGCAGTATTTT. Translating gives CASSLVTSGGGQYF.

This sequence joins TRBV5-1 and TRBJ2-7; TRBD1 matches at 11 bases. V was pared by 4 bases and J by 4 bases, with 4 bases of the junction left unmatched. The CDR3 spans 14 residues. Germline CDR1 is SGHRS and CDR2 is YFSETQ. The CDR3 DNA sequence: TGCGCCAGCAGCCCCGGGACAGGGGGATACGAGCAGTACTTC. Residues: CASSPGTGGYEQYF.

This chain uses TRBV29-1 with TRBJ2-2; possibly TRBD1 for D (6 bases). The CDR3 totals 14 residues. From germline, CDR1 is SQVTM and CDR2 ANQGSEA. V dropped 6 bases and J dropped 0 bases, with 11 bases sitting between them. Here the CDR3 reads CSVQGPTNTGELFF. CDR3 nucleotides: TGCAGCGTACAGGGACCGACGAACACCGGGGAGCTGTTTTTT.

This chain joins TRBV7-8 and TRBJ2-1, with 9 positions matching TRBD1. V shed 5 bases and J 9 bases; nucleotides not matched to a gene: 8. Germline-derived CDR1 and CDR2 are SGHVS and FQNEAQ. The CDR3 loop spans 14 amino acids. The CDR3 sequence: CASSPTDRGTEQFF. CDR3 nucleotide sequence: TGTGCCAGCAGCCCGACGGACAGGGGCACTGAGCAGTTCTTC.

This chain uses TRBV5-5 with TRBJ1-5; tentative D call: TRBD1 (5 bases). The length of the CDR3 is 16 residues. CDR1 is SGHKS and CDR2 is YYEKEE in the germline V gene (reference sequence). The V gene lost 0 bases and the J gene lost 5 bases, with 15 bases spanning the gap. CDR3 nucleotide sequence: TGTGCCAGCAGCTTGGGTGACAGACTGTTTGATCAGCCCCAGCATTTT. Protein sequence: CASSLGDRLFDQPQHF.

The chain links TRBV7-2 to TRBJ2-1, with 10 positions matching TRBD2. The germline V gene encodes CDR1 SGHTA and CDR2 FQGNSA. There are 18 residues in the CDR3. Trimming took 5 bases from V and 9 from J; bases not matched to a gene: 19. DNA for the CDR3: TGTGCCAGCAGCACCCACCCCCCGCCTAGCGGGAGTCCCCCTGAGCAGTTCTTC. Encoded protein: CASSTHPPPSGSPPEQFF.

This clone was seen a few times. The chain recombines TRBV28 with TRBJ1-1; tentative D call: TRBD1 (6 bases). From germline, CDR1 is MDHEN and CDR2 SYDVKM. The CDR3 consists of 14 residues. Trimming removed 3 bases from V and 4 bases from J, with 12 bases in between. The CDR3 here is CASSLGGQGTEAFF. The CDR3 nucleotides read TGTGCCAGCAGTTTGGGGGGGCAAGGCACTGAAGCTTTCTTT.

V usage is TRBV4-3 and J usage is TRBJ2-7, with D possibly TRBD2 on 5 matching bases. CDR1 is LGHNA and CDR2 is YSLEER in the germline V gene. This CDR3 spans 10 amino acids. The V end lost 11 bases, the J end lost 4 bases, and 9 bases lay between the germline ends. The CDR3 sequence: CAGWRYEQYF. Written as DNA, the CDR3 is TGCGCCGGATGGAGGTACGAGCAGTACTTC.

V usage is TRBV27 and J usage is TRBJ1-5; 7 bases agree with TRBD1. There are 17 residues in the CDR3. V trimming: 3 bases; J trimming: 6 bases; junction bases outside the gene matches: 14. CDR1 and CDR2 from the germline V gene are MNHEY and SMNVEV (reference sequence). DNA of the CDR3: TGTGCCAGCAGTTTGAGGGGAGGAGGGGGCGCGGGTCAGCCCCAGCATTTT. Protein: CASSLRGGGGAGQPQHF.

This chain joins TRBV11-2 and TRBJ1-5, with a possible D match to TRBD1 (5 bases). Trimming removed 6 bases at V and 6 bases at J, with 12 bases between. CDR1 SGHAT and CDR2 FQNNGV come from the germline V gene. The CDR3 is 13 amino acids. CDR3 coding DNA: TGTGCCAGCAGTTCGTTGGGGGGTCAGCCCCAGCATTTT. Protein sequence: CASSSLGGQPQHF. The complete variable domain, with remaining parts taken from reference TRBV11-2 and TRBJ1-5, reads EAGVAQSPRYKIIEKRQSVAFWCNPISGHATLYWYQQILGQGPKLLIQFQNNGVVDDSQLPKDRFSAERLKGVDSTLKIQPAKLEDSAVYLCASSSLGGQPQHFGDGTRLSIL.

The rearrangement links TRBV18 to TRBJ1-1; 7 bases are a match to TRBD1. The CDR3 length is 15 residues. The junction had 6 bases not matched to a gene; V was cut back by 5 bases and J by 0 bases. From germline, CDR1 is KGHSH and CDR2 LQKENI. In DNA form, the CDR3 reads TGTGCCAGCTCAACCGTCAGGGGGATGAACACTGAAGCTTTCTTT. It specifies CASSTVRGMNTEAFF.

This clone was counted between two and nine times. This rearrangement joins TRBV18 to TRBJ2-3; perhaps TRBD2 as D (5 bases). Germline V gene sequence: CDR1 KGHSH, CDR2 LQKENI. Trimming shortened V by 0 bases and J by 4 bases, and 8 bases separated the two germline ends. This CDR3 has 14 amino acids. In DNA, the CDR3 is TGTGCCAGCTCACCACCAAGCGGCGCAGATACGCAGTATTTT. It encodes CASSPPSGADTQYF.

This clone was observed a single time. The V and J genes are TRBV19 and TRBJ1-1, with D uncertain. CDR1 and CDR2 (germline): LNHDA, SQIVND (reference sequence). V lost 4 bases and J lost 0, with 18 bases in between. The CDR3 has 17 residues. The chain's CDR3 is CASSNLGAADLNTEAFF. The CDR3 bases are TGTGCCAGTAGTAATCTTGGCGCGGCAGACTTGAACACTGAAGCTTTCTTT.

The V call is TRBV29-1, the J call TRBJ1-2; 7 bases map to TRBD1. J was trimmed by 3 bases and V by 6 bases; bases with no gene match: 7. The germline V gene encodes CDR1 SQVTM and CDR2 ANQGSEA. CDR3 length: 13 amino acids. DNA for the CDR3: TGCAGCGTCGATGTCCAGGGGGACTATGGCTACACCTTC. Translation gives CSVDVQGDYGYTF.

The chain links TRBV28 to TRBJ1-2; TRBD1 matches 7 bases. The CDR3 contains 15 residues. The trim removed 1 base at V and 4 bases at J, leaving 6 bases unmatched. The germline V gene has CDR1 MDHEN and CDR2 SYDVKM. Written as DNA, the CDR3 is TGTGCCAGCAGTTTATCCGACAGGGTCCTCTATGGCTACACCTTC. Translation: CASSLSDRVLYGYTF.

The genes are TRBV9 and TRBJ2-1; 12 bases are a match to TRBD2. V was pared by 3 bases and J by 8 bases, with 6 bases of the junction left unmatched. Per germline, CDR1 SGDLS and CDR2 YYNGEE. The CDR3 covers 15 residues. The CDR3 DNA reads TGTGCCAGCAGCGCACGACTAGCGGGAGTCCATGAGCAGTTCTTC. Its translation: CASSARLAGVHEQFF.

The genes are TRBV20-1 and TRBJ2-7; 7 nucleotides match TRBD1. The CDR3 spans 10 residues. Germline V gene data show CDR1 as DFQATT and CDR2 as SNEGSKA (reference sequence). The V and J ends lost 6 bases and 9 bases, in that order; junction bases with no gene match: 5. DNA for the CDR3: TGCAGTGCGCTTGCAGGGGGGCAGTACTTC. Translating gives CSALAGGQYF.

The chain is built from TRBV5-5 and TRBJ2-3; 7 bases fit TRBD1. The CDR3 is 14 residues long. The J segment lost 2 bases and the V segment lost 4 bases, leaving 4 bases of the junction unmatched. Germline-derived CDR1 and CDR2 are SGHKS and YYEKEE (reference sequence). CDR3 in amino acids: CASSHRGHTDTQYF. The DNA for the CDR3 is TGTGCCAGCAGCCACAGGGGACACACAGATACGCAGTATTTT.